This T cell receptor delta chain is from a study of gamma-delta T cells after stem cell transplantation. Worth noting for this clone: This sample includes further DNA sequences coding for the same CDR3.

V dropped 5 bases and J dropped 11; count of bases not matched to a gene: 17. The CDR3 contains 16 residues. Germline CDR1 GEAIGNYY, CDR2 EKD. TCRdb redid clone calling on the RT-PCR reads using CATT. The table includes under 5,500 delta-chain clones, approximately 9.9% detected once. The sample consisted of gamma-delta T cells. The sequence came from a human donor. It is not recorded whose cells these are; they may come from a transplant donor. J is TRDJ1 and V is TRDV2; TRDD3 aligns across 12 bases. CDR3 coding DNA: TGTGCCTGTGTCCCCTTACTGGGGGATACACCCGAGATCCTCATCTTT. Its translation: CACVPLLGDTPEILIF.